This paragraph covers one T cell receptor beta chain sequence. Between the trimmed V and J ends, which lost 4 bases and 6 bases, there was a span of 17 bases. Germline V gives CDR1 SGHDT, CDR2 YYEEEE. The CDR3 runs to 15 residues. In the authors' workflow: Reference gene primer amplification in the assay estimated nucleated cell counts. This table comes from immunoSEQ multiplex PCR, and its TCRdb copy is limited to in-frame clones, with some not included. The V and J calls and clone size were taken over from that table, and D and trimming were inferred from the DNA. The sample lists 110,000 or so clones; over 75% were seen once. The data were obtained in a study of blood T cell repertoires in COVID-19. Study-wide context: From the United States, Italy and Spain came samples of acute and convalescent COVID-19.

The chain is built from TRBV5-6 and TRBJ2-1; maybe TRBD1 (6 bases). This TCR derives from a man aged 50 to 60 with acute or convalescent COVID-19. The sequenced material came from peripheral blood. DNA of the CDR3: TGTGCCAGCAGCCAAACGTTTAACAGGGCCAATGAGCAGTTCTTC. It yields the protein CASSQTFNRANEQFF.